The TCR beta chain under discussion was sequenced for a study of blood T cells in healthy people across ages. The CDR3 is 14 amino acids. Germline V gene data show CDR1 as DFQATT and CDR2 as SNEGSKA (reference sequence). This clonotype was counted only a few times. A junction boundary mismatches the germline segment, possibly from a read error. With a J-beta primer mix and a sample-barcoded 5' primer, a second PCR ran about 7 to 12 cycles. The authors tagged each cDNA molecule using a template-switch adaptor with 12 random nucleotides. TCRdb recomputed calls from the 5' RACE reads with MiXCR, one row per CDR3 protein. The sample consists of 1.5 million to 2 million distinct CDR3 sequences, roughly 28% of them appearing once.

The receptor was derived from a woman in her 30s in good health. This chain connects TRBV20-1 to TRBJ2-7, with 10 bases aligning to TRBD1. Sequenced material: blood. The chain's CDR3 is CSAERTGGSFEQYF. In DNA, the CDR3 is TGCAGTGCTGAAAGGACAGGGGGATCCTTCGAGCAGTACTTC.